Here is one T cell receptor (beta chain) with its context. PCR involved 60 Vbeta and 13 Jbeta primers. Clones were read by immunoSEQ multiplex PCR, and TCRdb kept only the in-frame ones, dropping some. The sample shows about 81,000 clones, approximately 90% of them seen only once. This sample stems from a study of cytomegalovirus exposure and HLA in healthy donors. This CDR3 contains 14 residues. V shed 9 bases, J shed 14 bases, and the junction held 16 bases outside the gene matches. Germline V gene sequence: CDR1 SEHNR, CDR2 FQNEAQ (reference sequence). Sequenced: PBMCs. This TCR came from a man between 18 and 29 years old in good health and CMV-seronegative. The rearrangement uses TRBV7-9 and TRBJ2-1, with 10 bases that match TRBD2. DNA for the CDR3: TGTGCCAGTATTCTAGCGGGGGCCCTCGGATTGGAGTTCTTC. Protein sequence: CASILAGALGLEFF.